This T cell receptor (beta chain) was obtained from a study of spatial heterogeneity in lung cancer. The sample holds many counts of this clonotype. Its target is not known. Study results and caveats: TCRs found ubiquitously expanded in tumor appeared in blood more at resection than at follow-up.

This CDR3 is built from 14 residues. Germline V gives CDR1 SQVTM, CDR2 ANQGSEA. V gave up 5 bases and J gave up 7 bases; unmatched junction bases: 11. Time point given: sample taken at primary tumor resection. Extraction of whole RNA from tumor, nontumor lung or frozen PBMC preceded unsorted sequencing. On each TCR cDNA molecule, a unique molecular identifier was present. Via MiXCR, TCRdb re-called the 5' RACE reads, giving one row per CDR3 protein. The sample consists of about 82,000 distinct CDR3 sequences, around an eighth of them appearing once. The chain combines TRBV29-1 with TRBJ1-5, with 7 bases matching TRBD1. The sequenced sample was PBMCs, obtained at surgery. The sequence derives from a male donor with early-stage non-small cell lung cancer. The CDR3: CSVQSGGTGQPQHF. CDR3 coding DNA: TGCAGCGTTCAATCAGGGGGAACTGGCCAGCCCCAGCATTTT.